This T cell receptor (beta chain) was found in a study of a mutant IDH1 vaccine in newly diagnosed glioma. The repertoire was sequenced with immunoSEQ multiplex PCR; TCRdb's copy has only in-frame clones and lacks some. This table has about 27,000 clones, approximately 93% appearing once. This clone was counted once. Documented time point: baseline, week 1 (first vaccination visit). Regarding treatment: pre-vaccination baseline after standard-of-care therapy. Each donor presented with a new WHO grade 3 or 4 astrocytoma that tested IDH1-mutant and showed ATRX loss. The length of the CDR3 is 14 residues. CDR1 and CDR2 (germline): MGHRA, YSYEKL. The V and J ends lost 4 bases and 1 base respectively, with 10 bases between them.

The chain has TRBV4-1 and TRBJ1-1; D is undetermined. The sequenced sample was PBMCs, obtained from a glioma patient treated with radiotherapy, temozolomide or both. This receptor was identified in a man aged 40-55 years with glioma. CDR3 sequence reads: CASSRDPGNTEAFF. The CDR3 coding sequence is TGCGCCAGCAGCCGAGATCCGGGGAACACTGAAGCTTTCTTT.